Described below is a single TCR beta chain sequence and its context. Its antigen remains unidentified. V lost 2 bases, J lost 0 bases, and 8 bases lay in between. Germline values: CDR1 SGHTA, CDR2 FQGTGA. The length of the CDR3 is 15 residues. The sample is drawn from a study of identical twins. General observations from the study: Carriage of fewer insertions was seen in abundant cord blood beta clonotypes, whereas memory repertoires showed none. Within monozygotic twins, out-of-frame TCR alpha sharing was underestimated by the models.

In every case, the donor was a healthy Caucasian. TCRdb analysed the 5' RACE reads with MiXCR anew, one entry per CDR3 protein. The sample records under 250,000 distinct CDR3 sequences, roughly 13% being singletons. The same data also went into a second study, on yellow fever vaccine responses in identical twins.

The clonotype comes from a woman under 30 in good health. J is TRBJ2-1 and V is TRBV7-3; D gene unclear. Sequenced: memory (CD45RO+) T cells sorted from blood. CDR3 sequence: CASSLGWGSYNEQFF. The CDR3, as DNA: TGTGCCAGCAGCTTAGGGTGGGGCTCCTACAATGAGCAGTTCTTC. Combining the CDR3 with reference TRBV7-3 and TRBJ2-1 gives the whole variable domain GAGVSQTPSNKVTEKGKYVELRCDPISGHTALYWYRQSLGQGPEFLIYFQGTGAADDSGLPNDRFFAVRPEGSVSTLKIQRTERGDSAVYLCASSLGWGSYNEQFFGPGTRLTVL.